The 4 T cell receptor beta chains below were found in one sample sequenced in a study of spatial heterogeneity in lung cancer (dated by TCRdb to about 2019). What the work shows at the level of the full study, not this receptor alone: The tumor nonsynonymous mutation count correlated with the number of expanded alpha and beta TCRs within the tumor.

Reading the label with the study, this specimen's time point is: sample taken at primary tumor resection. These receptors lack a known antigen. Libraries were built with 5' RACE. The listed sequencing device is NextSeq 500. Clones were called with MiXCR by TCRdb after fastp trimmed the public reads at Q25, and only in-frame beta chains were retained. Each CDR3 protein gets just one entry, which takes the most common genes and DNA from the rows behind it. The table for this sample lists fewer than 20,000 distinct CDR3 sequences; about 6.3% of them were counted only once. The ten largest clonotypes hold under 4.5% of the sample. The sequencing here drew on lung tumor tissue, taken at surgery. The source of these receptors is a female donor with early-stage non-small cell lung cancer.

This clonotype was seen repeatedly, ten times or more. The CDR3 DNA reads TGTGCCAGCAGCTTAGAGGGTCAGGGGAGGACCTACAATGAGCAGTTCTTC. Protein: CASSLEGQGRTYNEQFF. This chain links TRBV11-3 with TRBJ2-1, with D perhaps assigned TRBD1 or TRBD2 (6 bases each). This CDR3 has 17 residues. Germline V lookup: CDR1 SGHNT, CDR2 YENEEA. V was shortened by 0 bases and J by 2 bases, with 14 bases between the two germline ends.

The table lists this clonotype with many counts. The chain combines TRBV7-9 with TRBJ2-7, with D uncertain. CDR3 length: 12 residues. Germline values: CDR1 SEHNR, CDR2 FQNEAQ (reference sequence). Trimming left V 5 bases short and J 4 bases short, with 9 bases between. The CDR3 reads CASSLTRYEQYF. CDR3 bases: TGTGCCAGCAGCCTGACGCGGTACGAGCAGTACTTC. Together with reference TRBV7-9 and TRBJ2-7, the CDR3 gives the full variable domain: DTGVSQNPRHKITKRGQNVTFRCDPISEHNRLYWYRQTLGQGPEFLTYFQNEAQLEKSRLLSDRFSAERPKGSFSTLEIQRTEQGDSAMYLCASSLTRYEQYFGPGTRLTVT.

This clonotype was detected many times. The junction departs from the called germline gene at one end, perhaps through a read error. The rearrangement joins TRBV7-3 to TRBJ2-1; 11 bases are shared with TRBD2. The CDR3 has 16 amino acids. Germline V lookup: CDR1 SGHTA, CDR2 FQGTGA. CDR3 DNA: TGTGCCAGCAGCTTAATCGTAGCGGGAGGGGACAATGAGCAGCTCTTC. Translating it yields CASSLIVAGGDNEQLF. Using reference TRBV7-3 and TRBJ2-1 for the parts outside the CDR3, the full variable domain is GAGVSQTPSNKVTEKGKYVELRCDPISGHTALYWYRQSLGQGPEFLIYFQGTGAADDSGLPNDRFFAVRPEGSVSTLKIQRTERGDSAVYLCASSLIVAGGDNEQLFGPGTRLTVL.

This clonotype was seen at least ten times. The chain is built from TRBV11-1 and TRBJ2-4, with D possibly being TRBD1 (6 bases). The V end was cut by 5 bases, the J end by 6 bases, with 11 bases between. The CDR3 is 13 amino acids. Germline V gene sequence: CDR1 SGHAT, CDR2 FQDESV (reference sequence). CDR3 nucleotide sequence: TGTGCCAGCAGCCTCGACAGGTCAAACATTCAGTACTTC. It translates to CASSLDRSNIQYF.